Sequencing of this T cell receptor (beta chain) was carried out in a study of CD8 T cells in ankylosing spondylitis. Study-wide results and limits: Among TCR beta sequences, a motif of under ten highly homologous variants appeared characteristic of ankylosing spondylitis blood. Prior work had noted some motif variants in reactive arthritis blood and synovial fluid. The clones that were linked to disease were reported to be significantly enriched in matched synovial fluid samples from ankylosing spondylitis patients.

Quantitative molecular-barcoded 5'-RACE generated the TCR beta libraries. Using its own MiXCR run on the 5' RACE reads, TCRdb lists one record per CDR3 protein. Found here are some 220,000 distinct CDR3 sequences, over 7% of them singletons; the top ten hold 4.8%. With regard to this clonotype: Its antigen is still unknown. This could be a read error, since a much larger clone is one nucleotide away.

This sequence was found in a female donor with ankylosing spondylitis or in good health (not recorded which). The sequencing sample was made of blood, either unsorted or a sorted T cell fraction (not recorded which).

Here the CDR3 DNA reads TGTGCCAGCAGCGGGCGGTCGAATACGCAGTATTTT. This codes for CASSGRSNTQYF. V gene TRBV6-2 or TRBV6-3 combines with J gene TRBJ2-3; D gene unclear. CDR1 is MNHEY and CDR2 is SVGEGT in the germline V gene. The CDR3 loop spans 12 amino acids. Between the trimmed V and J ends, which lost 6 bases and 7 bases, there was a span of 11 bases.